Following are 21 T cell receptor beta chains from one sample sequenced in a study of beta chain features in type 1 diabetes. Reverse transcribing all isolated RNA meant expressed TCRB transcripts were sequenced. Clones were read by immunoSEQ multiplex PCR, and TCRdb kept only the in-frame ones, dropping some. The sample lists under 800,000 clones, 15% to 19% occurring once. The sequencing input was naive CD4+ T cells from blood. Source of these receptors: a young man in good health.

The chain employs TRBV10-3 and TRBJ1-3, with D possibly being TRBD1 (6 bases). The CDR3 spans 14 residues. Trimming pared 5 bases from V and 2 bases from J, leaving 10 bases between. The V gene's germline CDR1 is ENHRY and CDR2 SYGVKD. CDR3 sequence (DNA): TGTGCCATCAGTTCAGACAGGACTGGAAACACCATATATTTT. Translating gives CAISSDRTGNTIYF.

The chain recombines TRBV27 with TRBJ1-1; D call uncertain. This CDR3 spans 13 amino acids. The V end was cut by 3 bases, the J end by 1 base, with 6 bases between. Germline assignment: CDR1 MNHEY and CDR2 SMNVEV (reference sequence). CDR3 DNA: TGTGCCAGCAGTTTTAAGGCGAACACTGAAGCTTTCTTT. Translation: CASSFKANTEAFF.

The chain recombines TRBV15 with TRBJ2-5; D call uncertain. Trimming stripped 5 bases from V and 3 bases from J, with 4 bases between. Germline values: CDR1 LNHNV, CDR2 YYDKDF (reference sequence). The length of the CDR3 is 11 residues. The chain's CDR3 is CATSGKETQYF. As DNA, the CDR3 is TGTGCCACCAGCGGTAAAGAGACCCAGTACTTC.

V is TRBV18 and J is TRBJ2-5; D uncertain. The CDR3 sequence is 12 residues long. Trimming left V 3 bases short and J 5 bases short, with 7 bases between. Germline V gene data show CDR1 as KGHSH and CDR2 as LQKENI. CDR3 coding DNA: TGTGCCAGCTCACCTTTTGGGGAGACCCAGTACTTC. Encoded protein: CASSPFGETQYF.

This clone was seen more than once but under ten times. The same CDR3 can be traced to other DNA sequences in this sample. This sequence joins TRBV19 and TRBJ2-4; D ambiguous. Germline loops: CDR1 LNHDA, CDR2 SQIVND (reference sequence). The V end was cut by 8 bases, the J end by 0 bases, with 8 bases between. The CDR3 is 13 amino acids. CDR3 region: CASSYLAKNIQYF. DNA of the CDR3: TGTGCCAGTTCCTACCTAGCCAAAAACATTCAGTACTTC.

J is TRBJ1-6 and V is TRBV5-1, with TRBD1 matching 7 bases. The CDR3 contains 15 residues. V dropped 2 bases and J dropped 5; count of bases not matched to a gene: 4. Germline V gene sequence: CDR1 SGHRS, CDR2 YFSETQ. The CDR3 here is CASSLGTANNSPLHF. In DNA, the CDR3 is TGCGCCAGCAGCTTAGGGACAGCAAATAATTCACCCCTCCACTTT.

The chain has TRBV11-2 and TRBJ2-5; no firm D call. The CDR3 extends over 13 amino acids. CDR1 and CDR2 (germline): SGHAT, FQNNGV. The V and J ends lost 0 bases and 5 bases respectively, with 7 bases between them. DNA for the CDR3: TGTGCCAGCAGCTTAGAACGGTTGGAGACCCAGTACTTC. Its translation is CASSLERLETQYF.

Comments on this clone: The sample carries other DNA sequences with the same CDR3. The V and J genes are TRBV5-1 and TRBJ2-5; D might be TRBD2 (6 bases). V lost 4 bases, J lost 1 base, and 8 bases lay in between. The germline V gene encodes CDR1 SGHRS and CDR2 YFSETQ. This CDR3 is 13 amino acids long. For the CDR3, the DNA is TGCGCCAGCAGCCCGGGACTCCAAGAGACCCAGTACTTC. This gives the protein CASSPGLQETQYF.

V and J are TRBV19 and TRBJ2-2, with TRBD2 matching over 11 bases. Germline V lookup: CDR1 LNHDA, CDR2 SQIVND (reference sequence). Losses at the gene ends were 4 bases for V and 5 bases for J; bases not matched to a gene: 6. This CDR3 is built from 16 residues. The CDR3 loop reads CASSTRTSGRTGELFF. The DNA of the CDR3 is TGTGCCAGTAGTACCAGGACTAGCGGGCGAACCGGGGAGCTGTTTTTT.

This clone was counted only a few times. The rearrangement links TRBV7-9 to TRBJ1-5, with TRBD1 matching over 7 bases. The ends lost 1 base at V and 7 bases at J; junction bases unmatched: 4. The CDR3 extends over 14 amino acids. Germline V gives CDR1 SEHNR, CDR2 FQNEAQ (reference sequence). CDR3 amino acids: CASSLDRGRQPQHF. Written as DNA, the CDR3 is TGTGCCAGCAGCTTAGACAGGGGACGACAGCCCCAGCATTTT.

The chain combines TRBV10-3 with TRBJ2-1, with 11 nucleotides matching TRBD2. The CDR3 contains 14 residues. With 7 bases clipped from V and 5 bases from J, the junction kept 4 bases outside the gene matches. CDR1 and CDR2 (germline): ENHRY, SYGVKD. The CDR3 coding sequence is TGTGCCATCAACCCGGGACTAGCGGACAATGAGCAGTTCTTC. Protein: CAINPGLADNEQFF.

The rearrangement uses TRBV28 and TRBJ1-2; D call uncertain. V lost 1 base and J 1 base, leaving 10 bases between the germline ends. The germline V gene has CDR1 MDHEN and CDR2 SYDVKM. The CDR3 runs to 15 residues. The CDR3 DNA reads TGTGCCAGCAGTTTATTGGTGCCAGATAACTATGGCTACACCTTC. Protein sequence: CASSLLVPDNYGYTF.

The chain is built from TRBV4-2 and TRBJ2-4; D is unresolved. This CDR3 region has 17 residues. Per germline, CDR1 LGHNA and CDR2 YNFKEQ. Trimming shortened V by 1 base and J by 0 bases, and 13 bases separated the two germline ends. This CDR3 reads CASSQAGHSLAKNIQYF. CDR3 nucleotide sequence: TGTGCCAGCAGCCAAGCCGGGCACAGTCTAGCCAAAAACATTCAGTACTTC.

The sample holds a few counts of this clone. The J gene is TRBJ1-4, the V gene TRBV29-1; D unclear. Trimming removed 5 bases at V and 7 bases at J, with 14 bases between. The CDR3 spans 13 residues. Germline CDR1 is SQVTM and CDR2 is ANQGSEA. The CDR3 reads CSVFLGLGEKLFF. In DNA, the CDR3 is TGCAGCGTTTTTTTGGGGTTGGGTGAAAAACTGTTTTTT.

This clone was seen only a few times. V gene TRBV5-4 combines with J gene TRBJ1-2; D remains unclear. CDR1 is SGHNT, CDR2 YYREEE, per germline (reference sequence). The CDR3 length is 12 residues. V was cut by 2 bases and J by 6 bases, with 8 bases left in between. CDR3 bases: TGTGCCAGCAGCTTTGATAGCGATGGCTACACCTTC. Amino acids: CASSFDSDGYTF.

The gene calls are TRBV29-1 and TRBJ2-7; 9 bases match TRBD1. CDR3 length: 15 residues. Germline CDR1 reads SQVTM; CDR2 reads ANQGSEA. The ends lost 2 bases at V and 2 bases at J; junction bases unmatched: 7. DNA of the CDR3: TGCAGCGTTGAAACCGACAGGGGGAAAGCCTACGAGCAGTACTTC. This translates into CSVETDRGKAYEQYF.

For this clone: Other DNA sequences in the sample encode the same CDR3. The genes are TRBV18 and TRBJ2-7; D may match TRBD1 or TRBD2 (5 bases each). Trimming left V 1 base short and J 0 bases short, with 10 bases between. This CDR3 has 15 residues. Germline values: CDR1 KGHSH, CDR2 LQKENI. CDR3 coding DNA: TGTGCCAGCTCACCACAATCAGGGAGCTCCTACGAGCAGTACTTC. It encodes CASSPQSGSSYEQYF. Full variable domain (outside the CDR3, taken from reference TRBV18 and TRBJ2-7): NAGVMQNPRHLVRRRGQEARLRCSPMKGHSHVYWYRQLPEEGLKFMVYLQKENIIDESGMPKERFSAEFPKEGPSILRIQQVVRGDSAAYFCASSPQSGSSYEQYFGPGTRLTVT.

The V gene is TRBV18, the J gene TRBJ2-1, with D possibly TRBD1 on 6 matching bases. Trimming removed 3 bases at V and 0 bases at J, with 18 bases between. CDR3 length: 18 residues. Per germline, CDR1 KGHSH and CDR2 LQKENI. CDR3 DNA sequence: TGTGCCAGCTCACCTCCGGGCAGGGGACGAAGCTCCTACAATGAGCAGTTCTTC. It specifies CASSPPGRGRSSYNEQFF.

The rearrangement uses TRBV13 and TRBJ1-1, with 7 nucleotides matching TRBD1. Germline values: CDR1 PRHDT, CDR2 FYEKMQ (reference sequence). This CDR3 comprises 14 residues. J lost 7 bases, V lost 1 base, and 6 bases had no gene match. CDR3 protein: CASSLARTGYEAFF. The DNA of the CDR3 is TGTGCCAGCAGCTTAGCAAGGACAGGCTATGAAGCTTTCTTT.

This clone turned up a few times. This chain uses TRBV4-1 with TRBJ2-1; 8 nucleotides agree with TRBD2. Trimming at V came to 5 bases and at J to 0 bases, leaving 9 bases not matched to a gene. This CDR3 contains 17 residues. Germline lookup yields CDR1 MGHRA and CDR2 YSYEKL. DNA for the CDR3: TGCGCCAGCAGCAATATTAAAGCGGGAGTCTCCTACAATGAGCAGTTCTTC. The encoded protein is CASSNIKAGVSYNEQFF.

The chain carries TRBV7-3 and TRBJ2-1; no clear D gene. The CDR3 runs 13 residues. Germline V gene lookup returns CDR1 SGHTA and CDR2 FQGTGA. Trimming stripped 3 bases from V and 5 bases from J, with 8 bases between. The CDR3 bases are TGTGCCAGCAGCTTGTTCCGGAACAATGAGCAGTTCTTC. Translated: CASSLFRNNEQFF.